The 19 T cell receptor beta chains below were found in one sample sequenced in a study of tumor-infiltrating lymphocytes in oesophageal squamous cell carcinoma. TCRdb ran MiXCR on the PCR reads and lists one entry per CDR3 protein. There are just over 8,500 distinct CDR3 sequences in the sample; 55% to 80% occur only once, and around 33% lies in the top ten. Source material: esophageal tumor tissue. The receptors stem from a female donor with esophageal squamous cell carcinoma.

This chain links TRBV12-3 or TRBV12-4 with TRBJ2-4, with no clear D. The end of the DNA aligns better with TRBJ2-1, so the J call may be wrong. The CDR3 extends over 11 amino acids. The CDR3 region is CASSHYNEQFF. The CDR3 nucleotides read TGTGCCAGCAGCCATTACAATGAGCAGTTCTTC.

The chain links TRBV7-3 to TRBJ2-1; the match to TRBD1 covers 10 bases. The DNA end lines up better with TRBJ2-5; the J call may be wrong. Germline-derived CDR1 and CDR2 are SGHTA and FQGTGA. CDR3 length: 15 amino acids. The CDR3 region is CASSPTGGTQETQYF. The CDR3, as DNA: TGTGCCAGCAGCCCGACAGGGGGCACGCAAGAGACCCAGTACTTC.

The chain employs TRBV7-8 and TRBJ2-3; D unclear. The CDR3 has 14 amino acids. From germline, CDR1 is SGHVS and CDR2 FQNEAQ. V was pared by 5 bases and J by 5 bases, with 14 bases between. The DNA of the CDR3 is TGTGCCAGCAGCCAGAGGAGCGAGAGAGATACGCAGTATTTT. It translates to CASSQRSERDTQYF.

This chain joins TRBV24-1 and TRBJ2-3; D perhaps matches TRBD1 (6 bases). The J call could be wrong; TRBJ2-7 is a better fit for the DNA end. CDR1 is KGHDR and CDR2 is SFDVKD in the germline V gene. The CDR3 extends over 14 amino acids. The CDR3, as DNA: TGTGCCACCAGTGATTCAGACAGGTCCTACGAGCAGTACTTC. It yields the protein CATSDSDRSYEQYF.

J is TRBJ2-1 and V is TRBV10-2; D is possibly TRBD2 (6 bases). CDR3 length: 13 amino acids. Germline CDR1 reads WSHSY; CDR2 reads SAAADI. Trimming cost V 0 bases and J 6 bases, with 6 bases left between them. CDR3 in DNA: TGCGCCAGCAGTGAGTCCGGGGGCAATGAGCAGTTCTTC. Amino acids: CASSESGGNEQFF.

This chain joins TRBV11-3 and TRBJ2-3; unclear D gene. TRBJ1-1 matches the DNA end more closely, so the J call is doubtful. The germline gives CDR1 SGHNT, CDR2 YENEEA. The CDR3 spans 12 residues. This CDR3 is CASSLGDTEAFF. The DNA for the CDR3 is TGTGCCAGCAGCTTAGGTGACACTGAAGCTTTCTTT.

The J gene is TRBJ2-7, the V gene TRBV7-8; 9 bases are a match to TRBD2. Germline V gives CDR1 SGHVS, CDR2 FQNEAQ. The CDR3 contains 17 residues. J lost 7 bases, V lost 5 bases, and 18 bases had no gene match. CDR3 amino acids: CASSPLLLAGFYNEQYF. The CDR3 DNA reads as TGTGCCAGCAGCCCCCTGCTCCTAGCGGGGTTCTACAATGAGCAGTACTTC.

The CDR3 DNA reads as TGTGCCAGCAGCCACCGGGACACCCTCGCCGAGCAGTACTTC. This codes for CASSHRDTLAEQYF. J is TRBJ2-5 and V is TRBV7-2, with D perhaps TRBD1 (6 bases). TRBJ2-7 matches the DNA end more closely, so the J call is doubtful. This CDR3 contains 14 residues. Germline CDR1 and CDR2: SGHTA and FQGNSA.

V is TRBV7-6 and J is TRBJ2-5, with 9 nucleotides matching TRBD2. The J call may be incorrect, as the DNA end agrees better with TRBJ2-1. Germline-derived CDR1 and CDR2 are SGHVS and FNYEAQ. The CDR3 runs to 15 residues. The CDR3 protein is CASSTWTSENNEQFF. Here the CDR3 DNA reads TGTGCCAGCAGTACATGGACTAGCGAGAACAATGAGCAGTTCTTC.

This rearrangement joins TRBV10-3 to TRBJ2-1; TRBD2 might be the D (5 bases). Trimming stripped 4 bases from V and 13 bases from J, with 17 bases between. The germline CDR1 and CDR2 sequences are ENHRY and SYGVKD. The CDR3 contains 13 residues. The CDR3 sequence is CAISVAGLETQFF. In DNA, the CDR3 is TGTGCCATCAGTGTCGCGGGCTTGGAGACCCAGTTCTTC.

The chain has TRBV11-2 and TRBJ2-6, with a weak D call TRBD2 (5 bases). The J call may not be correct, given that the DNA end is closer to TRBJ2-7. The germline V gene has CDR1 SGHAT and CDR2 FQNNGV. The CDR3 sequence is 14 residues long. The CDR3 loop is CASSLSRDSYEQYF. The CDR3 DNA follows: TGTGCCAGCAGCTTATCCCGGGACTCCTACGAGCAGTACTTC.

The rearrangement uses TRBV7-2 and TRBJ2-7; D remains ambiguous. Trimming shortened V by 1 base and J by 4 bases, and 11 bases separated the two germline ends. The CDR3 length is 14 residues. Germline V gene data show CDR1 as SGHTA and CDR2 as FQGNSA. The CDR3, as DNA: TGTGCCAGCAGCTTAGAGGGTAGGAGATACGAGCAGTACTTC. It translates to CASSLEGRRYEQYF.

CDR3 coding DNA: TGTGCCAGCAGCAGCAGGGGCGGCTACGAGCAGTACTTC. Protein product: CASSSRGGYEQYF. The chain employs TRBV7-7 and TRBJ2-7, with a weak D call TRBD1 (6 bases). This CDR3 spans 13 amino acids. Germline V lookup: CDR1 SSHAT, CDR2 FNYEAQ (reference sequence). The V end lost 5 bases, the J end lost 3 bases, and 11 bases lay between the germline ends.

This rearrangement joins TRBV6-5 to TRBJ2-5; 10 nucleotides align to TRBD2. This CDR3 is built from 15 residues. V shed 5 bases and J 1 base; nucleotides not matched to a gene: 4. The germline gives CDR1 MNHEY, CDR2 SVGAGI. CDR3 in amino acids: CASSEASGGQETQYF. The DNA of the CDR3 is TGTGCCAGCAGTGAAGCTAGCGGGGGCCAAGAGACCCAGTACTTC.

This clonotype was seen a single time. The rearrangement uses TRBV7-6 and TRBJ2-7; tentatively, D is TRBD1 (5 bases). The J call may be faulty, since TRBJ2-1 better matches the DNA end. This CDR3 region has 14 residues. Germline V lookup: CDR1 SGHVS, CDR2 FNYEAQ. The CDR3 sequence: CASSLFGDRGEQFF. The CDR3 nucleotides are TGTGCCAGCAGCTTATTTGGGGATAGGGGTGAGCAGTTCTTC.

This chain connects TRBV7-2 to TRBJ2-1; TRBD1 or TRBD2 may be the D gene (5 bases each). The tail of the sequence fits TRBJ2-5 better, so the J call may be wrong. CDR3 length equals 15 residues. CDR1 SGHTA and CDR2 FQGNSA come from the germline V gene. The CDR3 reads CASSLGAGNKETQYF. As DNA, the CDR3 is TGTGCCAGCAGTCTCGGGGCAGGCAATAAAGAGACCCAGTACTTC.

This clonotype was picked up a small number of times. J is TRBJ2-1 and V is TRBV7-9, with D tentatively TRBD1 or TRBD2 (6 bases each). Germline V gene sequence: CDR1 SEHNR, CDR2 FQNEAQ (reference sequence). The germline V and J ends were trimmed by 7 bases and 4 bases, with 14 bases remaining between them. This CDR3 comprises 14 residues. The DNA for the CDR3 is TGTGCCAGCACTATGGGGGGCGTTTACAATGAGCAGTTCTTC. Translating it yields CASTMGGVYNEQFF. The full variable domain, in which reference TRBV7-9 and TRBJ2-1 provide the parts outside the CDR3, is DTGVSQNPRHKITKRGQNVTFRCDPISEHNRLYWYRQTLGQGPEFLTYFQNEAQLEKSRLLSDRFSAERPKGSFSTLEIQRTEQGDSAMYLCASTMGGVYNEQFFGPGTRLTVL.

The V call is TRBV7-2, the J call TRBJ2-3; D uncertain. The CDR3 runs 14 residues. V was cut by 5 bases and J by 3 bases, with 12 bases left in between. Germline CDR1 SGHTA, CDR2 FQGNSA. Written as DNA, the CDR3 is TGTGCCAGCAGCCCCGTAGGCCAGACAGATACGCAGTATTTT. Translated, it gives CASSPVGQTDTQYF.

The CDR3 loop is CASSPQLIWGELTDTQYF. DNA of the CDR3: TGTGCCAGCAGCCCTCAGCTGATCTGGGGGGAGCTGACAGATACGCAGTATTTT. The gene calls are TRBV7-2 and TRBJ2-3; possibly TRBD2 for D (6 bases). Germline CDR1 reads SGHTA; CDR2 reads FQGNSA. V was pared by 5 bases and J by 3 bases, with 24 bases between. CDR3 length: 18 residues.